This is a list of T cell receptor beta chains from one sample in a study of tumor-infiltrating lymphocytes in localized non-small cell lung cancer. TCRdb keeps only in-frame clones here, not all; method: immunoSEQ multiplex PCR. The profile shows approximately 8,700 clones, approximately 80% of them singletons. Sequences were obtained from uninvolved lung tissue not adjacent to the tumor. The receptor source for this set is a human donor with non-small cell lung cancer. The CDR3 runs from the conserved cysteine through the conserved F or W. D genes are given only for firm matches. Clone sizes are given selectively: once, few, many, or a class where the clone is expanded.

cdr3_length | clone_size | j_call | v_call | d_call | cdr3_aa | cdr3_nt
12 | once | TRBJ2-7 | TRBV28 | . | CASSSGTYEQYF | TGTGCCAGCAGTTCCGGGACCTACGAGCAGTACTTC
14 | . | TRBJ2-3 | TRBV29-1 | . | CSVDNGVGTDTQYF | TGCAGCGTTGATAACGGGGTAGGCACAGATACGCAGTATTTT
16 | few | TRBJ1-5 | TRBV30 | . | CACLKGDVWSNQPQHF | TGTGCCTGCCTAAAGGGTGACGTTTGGAGCAATCAGCCCCAGCATTTT
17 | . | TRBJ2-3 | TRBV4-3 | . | CASSQSGFPEGVDTQYF | TGCGCCAGCAGCCAAAGTGGCTTCCCCGAAGGAGTAGATACGCAGTATTTT
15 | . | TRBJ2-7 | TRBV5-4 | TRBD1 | CASSTPGQGIREQYF | TGTGCCAGCAGCACACCGGGACAGGGGATACGAGAGCAGTACTTC
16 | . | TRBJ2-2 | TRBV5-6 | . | CASSLYLEANTGELFF | TGTGCCAGCAGCTTGTATCTTGAAGCCAACACCGGGGAGCTGTTTTTT
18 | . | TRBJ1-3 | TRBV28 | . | CASSPLSSTGYSGNTIYF | TGTGCCAGCAGTCCCTTGAGTTCAACGGGCTACTCTGGAAACACCATATATTTT
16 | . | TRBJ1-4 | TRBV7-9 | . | CASSLVSGATNEKLFF | TGTGCCAGCAGCTTAGTGTCCGGAGCAACTAATGAAAAACTGTTTTTT
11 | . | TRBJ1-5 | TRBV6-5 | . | CASSLNQPQHF | TGTGCCAGCAGTCTGAATCAGCCCCAGCATTTT
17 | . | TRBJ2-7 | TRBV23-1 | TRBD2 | CASSQSRLRRESEEQYF | TGCGCCAGCAGTCAATCGCGGCTAAGGCGGGAGTCAGAAGAGCAGTACTTC
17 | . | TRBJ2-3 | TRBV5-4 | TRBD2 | CASSLRLAGGPTDTQYF | TGTGCCAGCAGCCTCAGACTAGCGGGGGGACCCACAGATACGCAGTATTTT
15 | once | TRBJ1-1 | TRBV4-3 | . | CASSQRLKGNTEAFF | TGCGCCAGCAGCCAAAGGCTTAAGGGAAACACTGAAGCTTTCTTT
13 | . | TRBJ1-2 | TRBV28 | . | CASSQQGFYGYTF | TGTGCCAGCAGCCAACAGGGATTCTATGGCTACACCTTC
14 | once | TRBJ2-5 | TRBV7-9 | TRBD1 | CASSSGTEQETQYF | TGTGCCAGCAGCTCAGGGACAGAGCAAGAGACCCAGTACTTC
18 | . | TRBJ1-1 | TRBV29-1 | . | CSVEGMAGRGLLNTEAFF | TGCAGCGTTGAAGGAATGGCGGGCAGGGGTTTACTGAACACTGAAGCTTTCTTT
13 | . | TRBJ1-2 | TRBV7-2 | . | CASSPDRGSGYTF | TGTGCCAGCAGCCCCGACCGAGGGTCGGGCTACACCTTC
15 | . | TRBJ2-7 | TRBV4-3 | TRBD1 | CASSQTDRESYEQYF | TGCGCCAGCAGCCAAACCGACAGGGAATCCTACGAGCAGTACTTC
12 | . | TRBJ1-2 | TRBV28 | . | CASSHGQYGYTF | TGTGCCAGCAGCCATGGACAGTATGGCTACACCTTC
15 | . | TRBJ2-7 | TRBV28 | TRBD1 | CASSLTGTGVDEQYF | TGTGCCAGCAGTCTGACCGGGACAGGGGTCGACGAGCAGTACTTC
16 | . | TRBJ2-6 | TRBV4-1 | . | CASSQDLAGPQGVLTF | TGCGCCAGCAGCCAAGATCTCGCAGGGCCTCAGGGCGTCCTGACTTTC
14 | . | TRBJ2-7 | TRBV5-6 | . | CASKLGGVYYEQYF | TGTGCCAGCAAATTAGGGGGAGTTTACTACGAGCAGTACTTC
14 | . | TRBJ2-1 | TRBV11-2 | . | CASSPSGPYNEQFF | TGTGCCAGCAGCCCATCGGGCCCGTACAATGAGCAGTTCTTC
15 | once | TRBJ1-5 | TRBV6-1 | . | CASSEGTGGYQPQHF | TGTGCCAGCAGTGAAGGGACTGGGGGTTATCAGCCCCAGCATTTT
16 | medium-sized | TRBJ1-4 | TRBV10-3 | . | CAISESGGGRGEKLFF | TGTGCCATCAGTGAGTCCGGTGGGGGGCGCGGCGAAAAACTGTTTTTT